Listed here are 8 T cell receptor beta chains from one sample, sequenced in a study of blood T cell repertoires in COVID-19. TCRdb's table, derived via immunoSEQ multiplex PCR, lists solely in-frame clones and lacks some. The sample holds about 240,000 clones, about four fifths seen once. The sample comprised PBMCs or T cells enriched from blood (not recorded which). The receptor source for this set is a woman between 40 and 50 years old who had been exposed to COVID-19.

The V and J genes are TRBV27 and TRBJ1-6; no clear D. Germline lookup yields CDR1 MNHEY and CDR2 SMNVEV (reference sequence). The CDR3 is made up of 12 amino acids. Trimming shortened V by 2 bases and J by 12 bases, and 8 bases separated the two germline ends. The CDR3 region is CASSLNGGPLHF. DNA of the CDR3: TGTGCCAGCAGTTTAAATGGAGGACCCCTCCACTTT.

The V call is TRBV7-8, the J call TRBJ2-1, with a weak D call TRBD2 (6 bases). CDR3 length equals 13 residues. Germline CDR1 and CDR2: SGHVS and FQNEAQ. Trimming shortened V by 5 bases and J by 9 bases, and 14 bases separated the two germline ends. This CDR3 reads CASSPIGTGEQFF. The CDR3 region has the DNA TGTGCCAGCAGCCCAATTGGGACTGGTGAGCAGTTCTTC.

V gene TRBV3-1 (or the pseudogene TRBV3-2) combines with J gene TRBJ1-2; 8 nucleotides align to TRBD1. V dropped 2 bases and J dropped 7; count of bases not matched to a gene: 6. Germline values: CDR1 LGHDT, CDR2 YNNKEL (reference sequence). The CDR3 consists of 14 residues. DNA for the CDR3: TGTGCCAGCAGCCAACAAGGGACAGGCGGTGGCTACACCTTC. Protein product: CASSQQGTGGGYTF.

This chain uses TRBV28 with TRBJ1-2; the D gene is possibly TRBD1 (6 bases). Trimming took off 2 bases at V and 0 bases at J, with 13 bases between the two ends. This CDR3 comprises 16 residues. Germline V gene data show CDR1 as MDHEN and CDR2 as SYDVKM. CDR3 amino acids: CASSLASAGANYGYTF. In DNA form, the CDR3 reads TGTGCCAGCAGTTTAGCCTCGGCAGGGGCTAACTATGGCTACACCTTC.

The rearrangement links TRBV7-9 to TRBJ2-1, with D uncertain. In germline, CDR1 is SEHNR, CDR2 FQNEAQ (reference sequence). The CDR3 runs 11 residues. Trimming shortened V by 6 bases and J by 10 bases, and 10 bases separated the two germline ends. CDR3 nucleotide sequence: TGTGCCAGCAGGGCTTTACAGGAGCAGTTCTTC. This encodes CASRALQEQFF.

V gene TRBV10-3 combines with J gene TRBJ2-1; 12 nucleotides agree with TRBD1. The CDR3 is made up of 16 amino acids. The germline V gene encodes CDR1 ENHRY and CDR2 SYGVKD. Trimming removed 4 bases from V and 7 bases from J; junction bases left unmatched: 8. CDR3 bases: TGTGCCATCAGTGGCCCCGGGACAGGGGGCAAGAATGAGCAGTTCTTC. Encoded protein: CAISGPGTGGKNEQFF.

The V gene is TRBV30, the J gene TRBJ1-2, with D possibly TRBD1 on 6 matching bases. Germline CDR1 and CDR2: GTSNPN and SVGIG (reference sequence). This CDR3 is 12 amino acids long. V was cut by 5 bases and J by 6 bases, with 13 bases left in between. CDR3 coding DNA: TGTGCCTGGTCTACGGGGGGCGATGGCTACACCTTC. Translation gives CAWSTGGDGYTF.

This clone has just one count. The chain recombines TRBV5-4 with TRBJ2-7; D is uncertain. Trimming took off 5 bases at V and 3 bases at J, with 12 bases between the two ends. The CDR3 extends over 13 amino acids. Germline V gives CDR1 SGHNT, CDR2 YYREEE (reference sequence). The CDR3 reads CASRFRPGYEQYF. The CDR3 nucleotides read TGTGCCAGCAGGTTTAGACCGGGCTACGAGCAGTACTTC.